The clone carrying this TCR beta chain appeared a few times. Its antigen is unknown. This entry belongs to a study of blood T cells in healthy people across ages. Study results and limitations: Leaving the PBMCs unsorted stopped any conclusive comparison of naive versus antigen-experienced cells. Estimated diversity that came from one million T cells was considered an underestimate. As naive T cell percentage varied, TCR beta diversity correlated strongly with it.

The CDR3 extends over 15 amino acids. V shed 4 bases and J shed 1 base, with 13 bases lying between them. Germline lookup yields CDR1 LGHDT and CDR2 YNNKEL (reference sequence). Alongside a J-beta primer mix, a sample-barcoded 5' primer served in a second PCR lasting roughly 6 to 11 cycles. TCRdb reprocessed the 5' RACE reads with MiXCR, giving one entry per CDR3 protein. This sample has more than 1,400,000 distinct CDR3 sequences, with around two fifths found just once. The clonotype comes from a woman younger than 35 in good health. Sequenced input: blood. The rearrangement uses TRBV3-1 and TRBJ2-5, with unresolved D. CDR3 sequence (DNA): TGTGCCAGCAGCCGCGCCCGCGGTTTCCAAGAGACCCAGTACTTC. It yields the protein CASSRARGFQETQYF.